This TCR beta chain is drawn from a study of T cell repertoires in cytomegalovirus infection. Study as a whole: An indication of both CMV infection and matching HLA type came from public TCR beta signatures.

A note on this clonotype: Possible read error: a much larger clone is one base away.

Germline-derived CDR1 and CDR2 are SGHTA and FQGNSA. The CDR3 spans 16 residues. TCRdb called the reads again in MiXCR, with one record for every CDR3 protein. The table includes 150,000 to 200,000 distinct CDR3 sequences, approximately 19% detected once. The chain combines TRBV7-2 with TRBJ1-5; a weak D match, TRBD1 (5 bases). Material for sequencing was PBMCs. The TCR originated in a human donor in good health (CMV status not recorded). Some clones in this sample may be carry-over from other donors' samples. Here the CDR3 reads CASSLSGNRGKQPQHF. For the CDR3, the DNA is TGTGCCAGCAGCTTATCAGGGAATCGCGGCAAACAGCCCCAGCATTTT. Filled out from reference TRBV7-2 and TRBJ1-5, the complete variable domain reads GAGVSQSPSNKVTEKGKDVELRCDPISGHTALYWYRQSLGQGLEFLIYFQGNSAPDKSGLPSDRFSAERTGGSVSTLTIQRTQQEDSAVYLCASSLSGNRGKQPQHFGDGTRLSIL.